This T cell receptor beta chain is from a study of cytomegalovirus exposure and HLA in healthy donors. Study-wide results and caveats: There were some V segments, including TRBV6-2 and TRBV6-3, excluded as indistinguishable. Most CMV-associated TCR beta chains appeared HLA-restricted in a later analysis. V- and J-gene trimming in TCR beta was tied to a missense DCLRE1C variant by an analysis performed later. A few of the chains that were CMV-associated were confirmed in vitro to be specific for CMV antigens.

The CDR3 is 13 amino acids. Germline-derived CDR1 and CDR2 are SGHRS and YFSETQ. The V end lost 4 bases, the J end lost 1 base, and 7 bases lay between the germline ends. For this clone: Its antigen is not identified.

PCR was performed using 60 Vbeta and 13 Jbeta primers. Clones were sequenced by immunoSEQ multiplex PCR, and TCRdb holds only the in-frame ones, with some missing. Of approximately 130,000 clones listed, around 75% are singletons. The TCR sequence derives from a woman in her forties or fifties in good health and CMV-seropositive. The chain joins TRBV5-1 to TRBJ2-3; the D gene is possibly TRBD1 (5 bases). The sample was PBMCs. CDR3 coding DNA: TGCGCCAGCAGCAAGACAGGCACAGATACGCAGTATTTT. It translates to CASSKTGTDTQYF.